Sequencing of this TCR beta chain was carried out in a study of blood T cell repertoires in COVID-19. Background on the study: Sites in the United States, Italy and Spain provided acute and convalescent COVID-19 samples. In each case, the material was cDNA or gDNA derived from T cells, B-cell-depleted T cells, or PBMCs.

CDR1 is KGHDR, CDR2 SFDVKD, per germline. J gave up 7 bases and V 4 bases, and 4 bases lay outside the gene matches. The CDR3 has 14 amino acids. Data came from immunoSEQ multiplex PCR; TCRdb stores just in-frame clones and leaves some out. This table holds more than 75,000 clones, about 84% found once. This receptor was identified in a woman between 70 and 85 years old with acute or convalescent COVID-19. Sample: peripheral blood. The rearrangement joins TRBV24-1 to TRBJ2-4, with TRBD1 identical over 9 bases. CDR3 in DNA: TGTGCCACCAGTGACCATGGGACAGGGAACATTCAGTACTTC. Protein product: CATSDHGTGNIQYF.